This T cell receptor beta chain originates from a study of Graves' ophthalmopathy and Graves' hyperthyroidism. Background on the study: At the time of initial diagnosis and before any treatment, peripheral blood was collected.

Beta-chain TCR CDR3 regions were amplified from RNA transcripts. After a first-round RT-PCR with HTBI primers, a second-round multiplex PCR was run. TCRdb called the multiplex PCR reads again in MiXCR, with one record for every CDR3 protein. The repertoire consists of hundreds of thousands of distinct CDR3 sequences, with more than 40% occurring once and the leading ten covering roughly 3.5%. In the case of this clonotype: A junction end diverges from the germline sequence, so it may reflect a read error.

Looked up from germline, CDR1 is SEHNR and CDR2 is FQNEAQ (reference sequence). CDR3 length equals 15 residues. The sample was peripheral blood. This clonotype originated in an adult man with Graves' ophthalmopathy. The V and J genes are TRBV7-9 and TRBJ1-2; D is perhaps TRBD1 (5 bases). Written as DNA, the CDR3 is TGCGCCAGCAGCCAAGCGCCGGGAGGGGTGGGCGGCTACACCTTC. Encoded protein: CASSQAPGGVGGYTF.